The source of this T cell receptor (beta chain) is a study of beta chain features in type 1 diabetes. Study-wide results and caveats: A moderate, significant TCRB CDR3 shortening appeared in type 1 diabetes across four CD4+ subsets.

The CDR3 contains 14 residues. Trimming removed 6 bases from V and 2 bases from J, with 13 bases in between. Germline V gene lookup returns CDR1 SGHTA and CDR2 FQGNSA. Investigators reverse transcribed all isolated RNA, so they sequenced expressed TCRB transcripts. Here immunoSEQ multiplex PCR was the method, and the copy in TCRdb shows in-frame clones only, minus some. The sample includes tens of thousands of clones, more than 65% of them seen just once. On this clone: Its antigen is unknown.

Sequencing input: stem cell memory CD4+ T cells from blood. J is TRBJ1-1 and V is TRBV7-2; TRBD1 is a possible D gene (6 bases). The TCR sequence derives from a woman in her 40s with type 1 diabetes. The CDR3 is CASSLDRRNTEAFF. The CDR3 region has the DNA TGTGCCAGCAGTCTGGACAGAAGAAACACTGAAGCTTTCTTT.